The 18 T cell receptor beta chains reported below all come from one sample, sequenced in a study of blood T cell repertoires in COVID-19. TCRdb's copy holds only in-frame clones and misses some; the assay was immunoSEQ multiplex PCR. The data contain around 78,000 clones, roughly 87% of them seen just once; the ten biggest clones take up over 15%. Source material: peripheral blood. These receptors were taken from a human donor in a cohort sampled during active COVID-19.

The chain recombines TRBV12-5 with TRBJ2-1; the match to TRBD2 covers 10 bases. V was pared by 7 bases and J by 4 bases, with 7 bases of the junction left unmatched. The CDR3 loop spans 15 amino acids. Per germline, CDR1 LGHNT and CDR2 FRNRAP. The DNA for the CDR3 is TGTGCTAGTGCCGGTAGCGGGGGGCTATACAATGAGCAGTTCTTC. Translating it yields CASAGSGGLYNEQFF.

This clone was counted between two and nine times. The chain employs TRBV4-1 and TRBJ2-1; TRBD1 is a possible D gene (6 bases). Germline V lookup: CDR1 MGHRA, CDR2 YSYEKL. V was cut by 0 bases and J by 5 bases, with 11 bases left in between. The CDR3 length is 15 residues. The DNA of the CDR3 is TGCGCCAGCAGCCAAGAACAGGGATTTCACAATGAGCAGTTCTTC. Protein product: CASSQEQGFHNEQFF.

This chain links TRBV7-9 with TRBJ2-2; maybe TRBD2 (6 bases). CDR3 length equals 18 residues. Deletions cut 1 base from V and 1 base from J, with 16 bases between. The germline V gene has CDR1 SEHNR and CDR2 FQNEAQ (reference sequence). The CDR3 region is CASSLGVLVTRNTGELFF. CDR3 DNA: TGTGCCAGCAGCTTAGGGGTGCTGGTGACTAGGAACACCGGGGAGCTGTTTTTT.

The rearrangement uses TRBV9 and TRBJ1-1; TRBD1 matches at 7 bases. Trimming took 0 bases from V and 11 from J; bases not matched to a gene: 7. Germline V CDR1 and CDR2: SGDLS, YYNGEE. This CDR3 is built from 13 residues. This chain's CDR3 is CASSVAGGTDAFF. The CDR3, as DNA: TGTGCCAGCAGCGTAGCAGGGGGTACCGACGCTTTCTTT.

The rearrangement links TRBV5-1 to TRBJ1-6, with 7 positions matching TRBD1. CDR3 length: 14 amino acids. Trimming removed 2 bases from V and 9 bases from J; junction bases left unmatched: 5. Germline V lookup: CDR1 SGHRS, CDR2 YFSETQ. The CDR3 DNA reads TGCGCCAGCAGCTTCGACAGGGCGAGTTCACCCCTCCACTTT. This sequence encodes CASSFDRASSPLHF.

The rearrangement links TRBV30 to TRBJ1-2; possible D gene TRBD1, 6 bases. The CDR3 loop spans 13 amino acids. The V and J ends lost 4 bases and 6 bases respectively, with 15 bases between them. CDR1 is GTSNPN and CDR2 is SVGIG in the germline V gene (reference sequence). CDR3 in amino acids: CAWTSHGTNGYTF. The CDR3 DNA reads as TGTGCCTGGACTTCCCACGGGACAAATGGCTACACCTTC.

This chain uses TRBV6-5 with TRBJ1-6, with no clear D. CDR3 length: 12 residues. Germline V gene sequence: CDR1 MNHEY, CDR2 SVGAGI. V lost 2 bases and J lost 9, with 5 bases in between. The CDR3 sequence is CASSYGGSPLHF. In DNA form, the CDR3 reads TGTGCCAGCAGTTACGGAGGTTCACCCCTCCACTTT.

V is TRBV6-2 or TRBV6-3 and J is TRBJ2-3, with unresolved D. This CDR3 region has 13 residues. The V gene lost 4 bases and the J gene lost 3 bases, with 8 bases spanning the gap. Germline CDR1 and CDR2: MNHEY and SVGEGT. CDR3 in amino acids: CASSLSETDTQYF. For the CDR3, the DNA is TGTGCCAGCAGTTTGTCAGAAACAGATACGCAGTATTTT.

The chain uses TRBV27 and TRBJ2-6; D is undetermined. The germline V gene encodes CDR1 MNHEY and CDR2 SMNVEV (reference sequence). V was trimmed by 5 bases and J by 0 bases, leaving 8 bases between them. This CDR3 is 15 amino acids long. CDR3 in amino acids: CASSRGFSGANVLTF. The DNA for the CDR3 is TGTGCCAGCAGTCGAGGTTTCTCTGGGGCCAACGTCCTGACTTTC.

V usage is TRBV6-1 and J usage is TRBJ1-2; D gene ambiguous. Germline-derived CDR1 and CDR2 are MNHNS and SASEGT. The V end lost 3 bases, the J end lost 8 bases, and 10 bases lay between the germline ends. The CDR3 loop spans 12 amino acids. For the CDR3, the DNA is TGTGCCAGCAGTGATTGGGCGCTCGGCTACACCTTC. The encoded protein is CASSDWALGYTF.

The rearrangement links TRBV2 to TRBJ1-6; D is uncertain. Germline V gene data show CDR1 as SNHLY and CDR2 as FYNNEI. Trimming cost V 8 bases and J 5 bases, with 10 bases left between them. The CDR3 is 13 amino acids. CDR3 sequence (DNA): TGTGCCAGCTCCGGGTCAAATAATTCACCCCTCCACTTT. Translating gives CASSGSNNSPLHF.

CDR3 in amino acids: CASSSATLRDTEAFF. The CDR3 bases are TGCGCCAGCAGCTCAGCAACCTTACGGGACACTGAAGCTTTCTTT. This rearrangement joins TRBV5-1 to TRBJ1-1; D not resolved. This CDR3 has 15 residues. Trimming took 3 bases from V and 3 from J, leaving 15 bases between them. From germline, CDR1 is SGHRS and CDR2 YFSETQ.

The genes are TRBV2 and TRBJ1-1, with a weak D call TRBD1 (5 bases). Trimming pared 7 bases from V and 2 bases from J, leaving 17 bases between. Germline V gives CDR1 SNHLY, CDR2 FYNNEI. CDR3 size: 15 residues. Here the CDR3 DNA reads TGTGCCAGCACCCAGGAGCAGGGCTTCAACACTGAAGCTTTCTTT. Amino acids: CASTQEQGFNTEAFF.

The rearrangement uses TRBV27 and TRBJ1-1; D gene uncertain. The V end was cut by 0 bases, the J end by 1 base, with 6 bases between. Germline V gene sequence: CDR1 MNHEY, CDR2 SMNVEV (reference sequence). The CDR3 is 14 amino acids. CDR3 sequence (DNA): TGTGCCAGCAGTTTATCGAGAGGGAACACTGAAGCTTTCTTT. This encodes CASSLSRGNTEAFF.

This clone appeared once. The chain links TRBV2 to TRBJ2-1; D is possibly TRBD2 (6 bases). CDR1 and CDR2 from the germline V gene are SNHLY and FYNNEI. Trimming removed 6 bases at V and 4 bases at J, with 16 bases between. The CDR3 runs to 15 residues. Written as DNA, the CDR3 is TGTGCCAGCAGCGCGGGACCCCAACGATACAATGAGCAGTTCTTC. Translated, it gives CASSAGPQRYNEQFF.

J is TRBJ1-6 and V is TRBV3-1 (or the pseudogene TRBV3-2); tentative D call: TRBD1 (5 bases). Trimming left V 0 bases short and J 10 bases short, with 16 bases between. CDR1 and CDR2 (germline): LGHDT, YNNKEL (reference sequence). CDR3 size: 16 residues. This CDR3 reads CASSQDGSGPRSPLHF. The CDR3 nucleotides are TGTGCCAGCAGCCAAGATGGGTCAGGGCCACGATCACCCCTCCACTTT.

V gene TRBV14 combines with J gene TRBJ1-1; D may be TRBD1 (5 bases). The CDR3 is 19 residues long. Trimming shortened V by 0 bases and J by 4 bases, and 24 bases separated the two germline ends. CDR1 is SGHDN, CDR2 FVKESK, per germline. In DNA, the CDR3 is TGTGCCAGCAGCCAAGATTCAATGGGGTGGACAATCAAATCCACTGAAGCTTTCTTT. This encodes CASSQDSMGWTIKSTEAFF.

V usage is TRBV2 and J usage is TRBJ2-5; TRBD2 matches at 10 bases. Germline CDR1 is SNHLY and CDR2 is FYNNEI. V gave up 1 base and J gave up 2 bases; unmatched junction bases: 4. This CDR3 region has 16 residues. For the CDR3, the DNA is TGTGCCAGCAGTGAAGAAACTAGCGGGAATCAAGAGACCCAGTACTTC. Protein product: CASSEETSGNQETQYF. Using reference TRBV2 and TRBJ2-5 for the parts outside the CDR3, the full variable domain is EPEVTQTPSHQVTQMGQEVILRCVPISNHLYFYWYRQILGQKVEFLVSFYNNEISEKSEIFDDQFSVERPDGSNFTLKIRSTKLEDSAMYFCASSEETSGNQETQYFGPGTRLLVL.